This TCR beta chain appears in the sequencing data of a study of T cells after yellow fever vaccination. Notes on this clonotype: Its antigen is undetermined.

Overall study results and limits: Abundant clonotypes from the bulk population could contaminate FACS-sorted repertoires. The CD4 compartment and the CD8 compartment contained a small share of clonotypes in common. Subsequent to the booster, the majority of primary-vaccination clones reappeared (less than 97% CD4, 88% CD8).

The CDR3 totals 17 residues. V was clipped by 1 base and J by 1 base, with 14 bases between them. Germline V CDR1 and CDR2: KGHSH, LQKENI. A process of 5'RACE template switching, which added a universal primer site and UMIs, was used to make TCR cDNA. TCRdb re-analysed the 5' RACE reads in MiXCR, keeping a single row per CDR3 protein. In the table there are tens of thousands of distinct CDR3 sequences, around 7% of which are singletons. The clonotype comes from a man aged 18 to 30 who received the YFV17D yellow fever vaccine. The input for sequencing was CD8+ T cells sorted from PBMCs, taken roughly 10 days after the first yellow fever vaccination. The chain recombines TRBV18 with TRBJ2-1; D remains ambiguous. Written as DNA, the CDR3 is TGTGCCAGCTCACCACGCCCCTGGATGGGGTCCTACAATGAGCAGTTCTTC. Translated: CASSPRPWMGSYNEQFF.